The TCR beta chain described here comes from a study of blood T cell repertoires in COVID-19. About the study: The cDNA or gDNA used as material had been derived from T cells, B-cell-depleted T cells, or PBMCs.

This CDR3 spans 16 amino acids. Trimming pared 1 base from V and 1 base from J, leaving 13 bases between. The germline V gene has CDR1 MGHRA and CDR2 YSYEKL. In the original processing: Estimates of nucleated cell counts were drawn from the amplification of reference gene primers. TCRdb's table, derived via immunoSEQ multiplex PCR, lists solely in-frame clones and lacks some. V, J and clone size were drawn from that table, and D and trimming were deduced from the DNA. Here the sample spans under 300,000 clones, about 83% being singletons. The sequence derives from a woman aged 40 to 55 who had recovered from COVID-19. The chain couples TRBV4-1 to TRBJ1-1, with D unclear. Specimen: peripheral blood. The CDR3 loop is CASSQGASFGNTEAFF. The CDR3 DNA reads TGCGCCAGCAGCCAAGGGGCAAGCTTCGGGAACACTGAAGCTTTCTTT.